This record covers a single T cell receptor beta chain. These data originate in a study of control samples from healthy donors and cancer patients. This table comes from immunoSEQ multiplex PCR, and its TCRdb copy is limited to in-frame clones, with some not included. This sample has about 170,000 clones, with approximately 94% found just once. This sequence originates from a woman aged 18-29 years in good health. The sequencing input was blood.

The CDR3 reads CASSLDPGTSGRERYEQYF. The DNA of the CDR3 is TGCGCCAGCAGCTTGGACCCCGGGACTAGCGGGAGGGAAAGATACGAGCAGTACTTC. The genes are TRBV5-1 and TRBJ2-7; 16 nucleotides line up with TRBD2. Germline V gene data show CDR1 as SGHRS and CDR2 as YFSETQ. Germline trimming cut 0 bases from V and 4 bases from J; bases unmatched to any gene: 10. The CDR3 runs to 19 residues.